Following are 16 T cell receptor beta chains from one sample sequenced in a study of T cell responses to AZD1222 COVID-19 vaccine. The method was immunoSEQ multiplex PCR; TCRdb's version includes in-frame clones alone and lacks a portion of them. Of 63,000 or so clones listed, less than 90% were seen once; the top ten hold around 20%. Sequencing was performed on peripheral blood, taken on day 0 of AZD1222 vaccination. The receptors were sampled from an adult in good health.

Within the sample, this clone is medium-sized. The chain employs TRBV11-2 and TRBJ1-5; D ambiguous. This CDR3 spans 12 amino acids. The germline V gene has CDR1 SGHAT and CDR2 FQNNGV. V lost 2 bases and J 6 bases, leaving 5 bases between the germline ends. CDR3 coding DNA: TGTGCCAGCAGCTTACCGGGTCAGCCCCAGCATTTT. It specifies CASSLPGQPQHF.

With regard to this clone: This sample also contains other DNA sequences that code for the same CDR3. The V call is TRBV3-1 (or the pseudogene TRBV3-2), the J call TRBJ2-5; 13 positions agree with TRBD2. The CDR3 totals 16 residues. Per germline, CDR1 LGHDT and CDR2 YNNKEL (reference sequence). The J segment lost 1 base and the V segment lost 1 base, leaving 0 bases of the junction unmatched. The CDR3 sequence is CASSQGTSGGQETQYF. The CDR3 DNA follows: TGTGCCAGCAGCCAAGGGACTAGCGGGGGCCAAGAGACCCAGTACTTC.

The rearrangement joins TRBV3-1 (or the pseudogene TRBV3-2) to TRBJ1-6; 7 bases map to TRBD1. The V gene end was trimmed by 1 base and the J gene end by 8 bases; junction bases not matched to a gene: 8. Germline values: CDR1 LGHDT, CDR2 YNNKEL (reference sequence). The CDR3 runs 16 residues. DNA for the CDR3: TGTGCCAGCAGCCAAGCCCGGGGACAGATTTATTCACCCCTCCACTTT. Translation: CASSQARGQIYSPLHF.

This chain links TRBV3-1 (or the pseudogene TRBV3-2) with TRBJ2-7, with TRBD2 matching over 9 bases. V dropped 4 bases and J dropped 1; count of bases not matched to a gene: 14. Germline lookup yields CDR1 LGHDT and CDR2 YNNKEL (reference sequence). This CDR3 region has 18 residues. The CDR3 nucleotides are TGTGCCAGCAGCCCGGACCTTCTAGCGGGGTCCCTATCCTACGAGCAGTACTTC. It codes for CASSPDLLAGSLSYEQYF.

The V gene is TRBV14, the J gene TRBJ2-1; D might be TRBD2 (6 bases). The CDR3 consists of 15 residues. Germline V gene lookup returns CDR1 SGHDN and CDR2 FVKESK. V shed 4 bases and J shed 4 bases, with 14 bases lying between them. CDR3: CASSPREEFYNEQFF. The CDR3 nucleotides read TGTGCCAGCAGCCCAAGGGAGGAGTTTTACAATGAGCAGTTCTTC.

Only one count was recorded for this clone. The V call is TRBV2, the J call TRBJ2-2; D may be TRBD1 or TRBD2 (6 bases each). The CDR3 is 16 residues long. Trimming took 5 bases from V and 5 from J, leaving 18 bases between them. The V gene's germline CDR1 is SNHLY and CDR2 FYNNEI. This CDR3 is CASSNFWGAGTGELFF. Here the CDR3 DNA reads TGTGCCAGCAGTAACTTCTGGGGGGCGGGGACCGGGGAGCTGTTTTTT.

The chain links TRBV21-1 to TRBJ1-1; the DNA was not used to check the table's D call, TRBD1. TRBV21-1 is recorded as a pseudogene. The length of the CDR3 is 13 residues. The CDR3 is CASRTGLNTEAFF. In nucleotides, the CDR3 is TGTGCCAGCAGGACAGGGTTGAACACTGAAGCTTTCTTT.

The CDR3 is CASSQSRRGRSTEAFF. CDR3 bases: TGCGCCAGCAGTCAATCGAGGAGGGGAAGAAGTACTGAAGCTTTCTTT. The rearrangement joins TRBV23-1 to TRBJ1-1, with D perhaps matching TRBD1 (5 bases). TRBV23-1 is reported as an ORF; its role is uncertain. The CDR3 is 16 amino acids. With 0 bases removed from V and 5 bases from J, the gap between germline ends came to 16 bases.

The rearrangement links TRBV9 to TRBJ2-1; 9 bases fit TRBD2. The V segment lost 3 bases and the J segment 7 bases; nucleotides outside the gene matches: 14. The CDR3 runs to 17 residues. Germline lookup yields CDR1 SGDLS and CDR2 YYNGEE. The CDR3 loop reads CASSDQQAGGETNEQFF. Here the CDR3 DNA reads TGTGCCAGCAGCGACCAACAAGCGGGGGGCGAAACGAATGAGCAGTTCTTC. Drawing the rest from reference TRBV9 and TRBJ2-1, the complete variable domain is DSGVTQTPKHLITATGQRVTLRCSPRSGDLSVYWYQQSLDQGLQFLIQYYNGEERAKGNILERFSAQQFPDLHSELNLSSLELGDSALYFCASSDQQAGGETNEQFFGPGTRLTVL.

In its sample, this clone was seen once. The CDR3 nucleotides are TGTGCCAGTAGGGGTATCGGCAGGGAGGACTATGGCTACACCTTC. Translating gives CASRGIGREDYGYTF. The chain recombines TRBV19 with TRBJ1-2, with TRBD1 as a possible D gene (5 bases). Germline assignment: CDR1 LNHDA and CDR2 SQIVND (reference sequence). V dropped 6 bases and J dropped 3 bases, with 17 bases sitting between them. The CDR3 contains 15 residues.

The chain uses TRBV30 and TRBJ1-2, with D possibly TRBD1 on 6 matching bases. Germline values: CDR1 GTSNPN, CDR2 SVGIG (reference sequence). Trimming took off 2 bases at V and 4 bases at J, with 11 bases between the two ends. The CDR3 has 13 amino acids. CDR3: CAWSPTGAYGYTF. CDR3 sequence (DNA): TGTGCCTGGAGTCCGACGGGGGCCTATGGCTACACCTTC.

The gene calls are TRBV5-1 and TRBJ1-6, with TRBD1 as a possible D gene (6 bases). Trimming took 3 bases from V and 5 from J, leaving 12 bases between them. The CDR3 has 15 amino acids. The germline V gene encodes CDR1 SGHRS and CDR2 YFSETQ. The CDR3 DNA sequence: TGCGCCAGCAGCTACGGGGGCTCAAATAATTCACCCCTCCACTTT. It specifies CASSYGGSNNSPLHF.

CDR3 nucleotides: TGTGCCTGGACCCACCCTCGGGGGGATCAGCCCCAGCATTTT. This translates into CAWTHPRGDQPQHF. V gene TRBV30 combines with J gene TRBJ1-5, with D maybe TRBD1 (5 bases). V was trimmed by 4 bases and J by 5 bases, leaving 15 bases between them. Germline assignment: CDR1 GTSNPN and CDR2 SVGIG (reference sequence). CDR3 size: 14 residues.

This chain connects TRBV29-1 to TRBJ1-1; weak D call: TRBD1 (5 bases). Trimming left V 7 bases short and J 3 bases short, with 15 bases between. This CDR3 is built from 13 residues. Looked up from germline, CDR1 is SQVTM and CDR2 is ANQGSEA. The chain's CDR3 is CSACLREYTEAFF. The CDR3 DNA is TGCAGCGCTTGCCTCAGGGAGTACACTGAAGCTTTCTTT.

The chain joins TRBV28 to TRBJ1-1; 7 nucleotides line up with TRBD1. Germline CDR1 is MDHEN and CDR2 is SYDVKM. The length of the CDR3 is 15 residues. V dropped 3 bases and J dropped 0; count of bases not matched to a gene: 4. In DNA form, the CDR3 reads TGTGCCAGCAGTTTGGGGACAGCTCTGAACACTGAAGCTTTCTTT. This encodes CASSLGTALNTEAFF.

V and J are TRBV11-1 and TRBJ2-7; D could derive from TRBD1 or TRBD2 (6 bases each). Germline CDR1 reads SGHAT; CDR2 reads FQDESV (reference sequence). This CDR3 has 14 amino acids. The V end lost 2 bases, the J end lost 3 bases, and 11 bases lay between the germline ends. The CDR3 DNA follows: TGTGCCAGCAGCTTATCACAGGGACTCTACGAGCAGTACTTC. Residues: CASSLSQGLYEQYF. The variable domain in full, with the rest retrieved from reference TRBV11-1 and TRBJ2-7, is EAEVAQSPRYKITEKSQAVAFWCDPISGHATLYWYRQILGQGPELLVQFQDESVVDDSQLPKDRFSAERLKGVDSTLKIQPAELGDSAMYLCASSLSQGLYEQYFGPGTRLTVT.